Below, one T cell receptor (beta chain) is given with its context. Its target is unknown. The CDR3 has 14 amino acids. Germline V gene sequence: CDR1 SGHVS, CDR2 FNYEAQ. V lost 1 base and J 6 bases, leaving 11 bases between the germline ends. All participating donors were Caucasian adults from Nashville, Tennessee. This sample is part of a study of shared clonotypes between healthy human individuals. Assay used: immunoSEQ multiplex PCR; TCRdb lists only in-frame clones, some missing. The sample contains about 490,000 clones, 70% to 80% of which appear only once. Overall study findings and caveats: The study sampled only blood, and tissue repertoires likely differ.

The TCR sequence derives from a woman between 35 and 50 years old in good health. Some clones in this sample may be carry-over from other donors' samples. This chain joins TRBV7-6 and TRBJ2-3; tentatively, D is TRBD2 (6 bases). The sequenced sample consisted of PBMCs. CDR3 sequence: CASSLDPGGDTQYF. As DNA, the CDR3 is TGTGCCAGCAGCTTAGACCCAGGAGGGGATACGCAGTATTTT.